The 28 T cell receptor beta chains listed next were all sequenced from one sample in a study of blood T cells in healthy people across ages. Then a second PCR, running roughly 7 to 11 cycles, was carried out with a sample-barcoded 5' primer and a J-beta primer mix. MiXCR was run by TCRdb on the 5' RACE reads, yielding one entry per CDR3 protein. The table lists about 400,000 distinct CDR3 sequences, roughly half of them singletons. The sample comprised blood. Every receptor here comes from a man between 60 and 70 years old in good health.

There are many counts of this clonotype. The CDR3 coding sequence is TGTGCCAGCAGCTTAGTGCCTGCGGCAGGGTACGAGCAGTACTTC. It yields the protein CASSLVPAAGYEQYF. This chain uses TRBV7-9 with TRBJ2-7; tentatively, D is TRBD1 (5 bases). There are 15 residues in the CDR3. From germline, CDR1 is SEHNR and CDR2 FQNEAQ (reference sequence). V lost 1 base and J 4 bases, leaving 14 bases between the germline ends.

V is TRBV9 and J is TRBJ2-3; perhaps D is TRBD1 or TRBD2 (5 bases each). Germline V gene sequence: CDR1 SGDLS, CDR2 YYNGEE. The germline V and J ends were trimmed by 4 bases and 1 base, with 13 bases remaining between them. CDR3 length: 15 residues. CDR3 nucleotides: TGTGCCAGCAGCTCAGGCCGGGGCGGCACAGATACGCAGTATTTT. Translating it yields CASSSGRGGTDTQYF.

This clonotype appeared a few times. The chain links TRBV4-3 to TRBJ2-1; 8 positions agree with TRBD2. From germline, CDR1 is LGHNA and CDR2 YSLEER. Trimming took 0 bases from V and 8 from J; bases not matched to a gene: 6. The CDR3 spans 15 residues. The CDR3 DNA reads TGCGCCAGCAGCCAAGACGGAGCGGGAGTAGATGAGCAGTTCTTC. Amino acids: CASSQDGAGVDEQFF.

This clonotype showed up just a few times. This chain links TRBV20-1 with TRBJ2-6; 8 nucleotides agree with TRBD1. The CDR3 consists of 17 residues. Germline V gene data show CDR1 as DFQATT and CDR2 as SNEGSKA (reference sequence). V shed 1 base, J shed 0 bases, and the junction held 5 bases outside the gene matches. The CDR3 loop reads CSARVTGATSGANVLTF. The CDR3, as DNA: TGCAGTGCTAGAGTGACAGGGGCAACCTCTGGGGCCAACGTCCTGACTTTC.

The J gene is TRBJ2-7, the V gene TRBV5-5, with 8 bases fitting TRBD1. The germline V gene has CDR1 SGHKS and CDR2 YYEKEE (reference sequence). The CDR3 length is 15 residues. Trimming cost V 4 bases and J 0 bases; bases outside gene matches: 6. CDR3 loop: CASSLGTGLSYEQYF. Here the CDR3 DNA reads TGTGCCAGCAGCCTCGGGACAGGCCTCTCCTACGAGCAGTACTTC.

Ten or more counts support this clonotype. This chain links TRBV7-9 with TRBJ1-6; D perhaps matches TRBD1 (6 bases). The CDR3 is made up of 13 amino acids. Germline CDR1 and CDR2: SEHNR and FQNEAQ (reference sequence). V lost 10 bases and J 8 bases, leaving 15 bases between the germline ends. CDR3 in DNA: TGTGCCACCCAGTCGGGGGGCGATTCACCCCTCCACTTT. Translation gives CATQSGGDSPLHF.

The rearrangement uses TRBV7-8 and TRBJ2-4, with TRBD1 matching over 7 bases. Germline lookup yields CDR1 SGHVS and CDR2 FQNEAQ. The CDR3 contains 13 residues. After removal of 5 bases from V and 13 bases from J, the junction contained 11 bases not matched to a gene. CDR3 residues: CASSQDRDDEQYF. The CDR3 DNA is TGTGCCAGCAGCCAAGACAGGGATGATGAGCAGTACTTC. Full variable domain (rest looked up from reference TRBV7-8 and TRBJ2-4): GAGVSQSPRYKVAKRGQDVALRCDPISGHVSLFWYQQALGQGPEFLTYFQNEAQLDKSGLPSDRFFAERPEGSVSTLKIQRTQQEDSAVYLCASSQDRDDEQYFGAGTRLSVL.

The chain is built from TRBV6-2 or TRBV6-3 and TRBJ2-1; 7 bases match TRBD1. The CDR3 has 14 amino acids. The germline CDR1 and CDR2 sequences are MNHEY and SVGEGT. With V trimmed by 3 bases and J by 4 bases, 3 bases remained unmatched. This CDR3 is CASSYTTGYNEQFF. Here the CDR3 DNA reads TGTGCCAGCAGTTATACGACAGGGTACAATGAGCAGTTCTTC.

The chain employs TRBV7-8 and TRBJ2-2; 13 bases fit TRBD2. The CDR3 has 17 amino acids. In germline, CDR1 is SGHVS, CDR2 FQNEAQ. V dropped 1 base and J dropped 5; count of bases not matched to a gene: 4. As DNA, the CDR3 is TGTGCCAGCAGCTTAGGGGGACTAGCGGGGAAGACCGGGGAGCTGTTTTTT. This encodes CASSLGGLAGKTGELFF.

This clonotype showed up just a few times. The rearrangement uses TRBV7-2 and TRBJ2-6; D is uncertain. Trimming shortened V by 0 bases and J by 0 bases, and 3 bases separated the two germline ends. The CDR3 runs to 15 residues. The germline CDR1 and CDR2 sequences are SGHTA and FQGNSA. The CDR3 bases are TGTGCCAGCAGCTTAGCCTTCTCTGGGGCCAACGTCCTGACTTTC. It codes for CASSLAFSGANVLTF.

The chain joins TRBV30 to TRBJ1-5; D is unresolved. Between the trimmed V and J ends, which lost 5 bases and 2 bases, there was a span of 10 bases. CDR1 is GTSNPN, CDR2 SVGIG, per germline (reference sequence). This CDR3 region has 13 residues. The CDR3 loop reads CAWRRGGNQPQHF. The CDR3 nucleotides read TGTGCCTGGCGACGAGGCGGCAATCAGCCCCAGCATTTT.

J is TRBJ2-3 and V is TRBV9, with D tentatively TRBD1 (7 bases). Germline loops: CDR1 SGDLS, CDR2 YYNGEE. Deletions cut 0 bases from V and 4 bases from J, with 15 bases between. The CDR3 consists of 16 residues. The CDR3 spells CASSVVARGAADTQYF. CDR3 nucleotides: TGTGCCAGCAGCGTAGTCGCCAGGGGGGCCGCAGATACGCAGTATTTT.

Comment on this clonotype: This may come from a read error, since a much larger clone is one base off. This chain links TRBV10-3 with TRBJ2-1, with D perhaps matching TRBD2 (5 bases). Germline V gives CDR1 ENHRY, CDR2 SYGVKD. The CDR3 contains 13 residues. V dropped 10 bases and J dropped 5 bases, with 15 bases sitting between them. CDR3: CATGIGPNNEQFF. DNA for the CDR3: TGTGCCACCGGGATTGGCCCCAACAATGAGCAGTTCTTC.

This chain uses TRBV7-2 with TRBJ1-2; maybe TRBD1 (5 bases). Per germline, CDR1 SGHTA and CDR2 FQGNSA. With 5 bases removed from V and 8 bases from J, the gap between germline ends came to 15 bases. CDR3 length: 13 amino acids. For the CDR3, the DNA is TGTGCCAGCAGCGCAACGGGGGGTCAGGGCTACACCTTC. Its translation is CASSATGGQGYTF. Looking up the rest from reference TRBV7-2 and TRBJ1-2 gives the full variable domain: GAGVSQSPSNKVTEKGKDVELRCDPISGHTALYWYRQSLGQGLEFLIYFQGNSAPDKSGLPSDRFSAERTGGSVSTLTIQRTQQEDSAVYLCASSATGGQGYTFGSGTRLTVV.

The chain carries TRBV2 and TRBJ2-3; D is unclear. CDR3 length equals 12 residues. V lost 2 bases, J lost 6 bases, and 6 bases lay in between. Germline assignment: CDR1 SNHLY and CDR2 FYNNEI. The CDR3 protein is CASSEMRDTQYF. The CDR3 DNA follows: TGTGCCAGCAGTGAAATGCGGGATACGCAGTATTTT.

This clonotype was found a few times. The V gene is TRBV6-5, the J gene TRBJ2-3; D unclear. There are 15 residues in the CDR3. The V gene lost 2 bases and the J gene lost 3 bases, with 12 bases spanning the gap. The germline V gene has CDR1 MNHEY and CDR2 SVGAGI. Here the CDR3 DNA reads TGTGCCAGCAGTTACGGGTCGGGCAAGACAGATACGCAGTATTTT. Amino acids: CASSYGSGKTDTQYF.

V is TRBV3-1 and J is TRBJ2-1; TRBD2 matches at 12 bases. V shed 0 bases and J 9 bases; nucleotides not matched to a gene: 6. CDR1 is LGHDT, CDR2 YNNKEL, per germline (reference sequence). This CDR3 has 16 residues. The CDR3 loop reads CASSQDTSGRIVEQFF. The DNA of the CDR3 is TGTGCCAGCAGCCAAGACACTAGCGGGAGGATAGTTGAGCAGTTCTTC.

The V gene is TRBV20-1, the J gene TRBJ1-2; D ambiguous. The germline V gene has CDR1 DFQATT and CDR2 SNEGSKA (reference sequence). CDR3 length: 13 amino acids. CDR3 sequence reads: CSATYTDTYGYTF. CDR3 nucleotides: TGCAGCGCCACCTACACAGATACTTATGGCTACACCTTC.

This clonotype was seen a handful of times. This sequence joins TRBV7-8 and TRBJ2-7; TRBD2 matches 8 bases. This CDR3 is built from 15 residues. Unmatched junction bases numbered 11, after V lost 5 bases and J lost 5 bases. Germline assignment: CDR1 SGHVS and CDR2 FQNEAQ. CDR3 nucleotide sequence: TGTGCCAGCAGCCCCTTGAGGCGGGGGGCGGACGAGCAGTACTTC. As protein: CASSPLRRGADEQYF.

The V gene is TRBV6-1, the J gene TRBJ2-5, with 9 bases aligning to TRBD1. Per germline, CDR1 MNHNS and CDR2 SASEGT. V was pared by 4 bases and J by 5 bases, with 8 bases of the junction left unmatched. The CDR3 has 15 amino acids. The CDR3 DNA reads TGTGCCAGCAGTGGTCGGGACAGGGCTGTGGAGACCCAGTACTTC. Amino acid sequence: CASSGRDRAVETQYF.

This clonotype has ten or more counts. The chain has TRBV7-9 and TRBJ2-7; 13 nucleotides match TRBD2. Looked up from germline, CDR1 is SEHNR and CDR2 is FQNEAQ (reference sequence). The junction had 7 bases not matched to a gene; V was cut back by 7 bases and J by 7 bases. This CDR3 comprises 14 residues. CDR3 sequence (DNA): TGTGCCAGCAAACTAGCGGGAGGGCCTGGGGAGCAGTACTTC. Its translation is CASKLAGGPGEQYF.

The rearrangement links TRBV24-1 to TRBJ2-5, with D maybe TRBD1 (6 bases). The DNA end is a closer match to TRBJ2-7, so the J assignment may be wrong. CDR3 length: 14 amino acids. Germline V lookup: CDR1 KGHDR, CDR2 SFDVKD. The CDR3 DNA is TGTGCCACCAGTACAACAGGGAGTTCCTACGAGCAGTACTTC. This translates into CATSTTGSSYEQYF.

The CDR3 nucleotides read TGCAGCGTTCAGGTTTCGGGGGCCAACGTCCTGACTTTC. Translation gives CSVQVSGANVLTF. J is TRBJ2-6 and V is TRBV29-1; the D is unclear. Deletions cut 5 bases from V and 4 bases from J, with 9 bases between. This CDR3 contains 13 residues. Germline lookup yields CDR1 SQVTM and CDR2 ANQGSEA.

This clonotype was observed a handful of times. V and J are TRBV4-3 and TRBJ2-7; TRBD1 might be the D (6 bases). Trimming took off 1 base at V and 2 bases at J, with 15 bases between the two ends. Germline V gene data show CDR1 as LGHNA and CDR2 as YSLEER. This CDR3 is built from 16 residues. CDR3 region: CASSQAQTGPPYEQYF. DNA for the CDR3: TGCGCCAGCAGCCAAGCCCAGACAGGACCTCCCTACGAGCAGTACTTC.

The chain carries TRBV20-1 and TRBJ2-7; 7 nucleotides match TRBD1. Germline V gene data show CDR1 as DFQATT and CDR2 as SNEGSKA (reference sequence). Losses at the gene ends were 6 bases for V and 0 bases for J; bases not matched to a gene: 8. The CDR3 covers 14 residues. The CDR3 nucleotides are TGCAGTGCCCTAAACCGGGACAGCTCCTACGAGCAGTACTTC. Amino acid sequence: CSALNRDSSYEQYF.

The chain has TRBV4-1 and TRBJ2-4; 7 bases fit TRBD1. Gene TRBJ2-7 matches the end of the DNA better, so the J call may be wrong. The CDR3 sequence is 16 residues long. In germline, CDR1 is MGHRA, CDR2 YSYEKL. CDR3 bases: TGCGCCAGCAGCCAAGTGGGGACAGCGATCTCCTACGAGCAGTACTTC. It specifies CASSQVGTAISYEQYF.

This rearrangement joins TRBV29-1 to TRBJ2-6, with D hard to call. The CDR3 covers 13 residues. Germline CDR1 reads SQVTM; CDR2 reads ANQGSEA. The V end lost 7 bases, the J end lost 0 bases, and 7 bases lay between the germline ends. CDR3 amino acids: CSARTSGANVLTF. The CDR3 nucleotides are TGCAGCGCACGAACCTCTGGGGCCAACGTCCTGACTTTC. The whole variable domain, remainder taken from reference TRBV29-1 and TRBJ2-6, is SAVISQKPSRDICQRGTSLTIQCQVDSQVTMMFWYRQQPGQSLTLIATANQGSEATYESGFVIDKFPISRPNLTFSTLTVSNMSPEDSSIYLCSARTSGANVLTFGAGSRLTVL.

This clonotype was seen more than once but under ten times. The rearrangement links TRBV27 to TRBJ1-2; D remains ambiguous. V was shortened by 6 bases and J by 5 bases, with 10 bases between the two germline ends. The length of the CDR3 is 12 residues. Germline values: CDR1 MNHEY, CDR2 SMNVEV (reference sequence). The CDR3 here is CASSAVGYGYTF. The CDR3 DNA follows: TGTGCCAGCAGCGCCGTGGGGTATGGCTACACCTTC.